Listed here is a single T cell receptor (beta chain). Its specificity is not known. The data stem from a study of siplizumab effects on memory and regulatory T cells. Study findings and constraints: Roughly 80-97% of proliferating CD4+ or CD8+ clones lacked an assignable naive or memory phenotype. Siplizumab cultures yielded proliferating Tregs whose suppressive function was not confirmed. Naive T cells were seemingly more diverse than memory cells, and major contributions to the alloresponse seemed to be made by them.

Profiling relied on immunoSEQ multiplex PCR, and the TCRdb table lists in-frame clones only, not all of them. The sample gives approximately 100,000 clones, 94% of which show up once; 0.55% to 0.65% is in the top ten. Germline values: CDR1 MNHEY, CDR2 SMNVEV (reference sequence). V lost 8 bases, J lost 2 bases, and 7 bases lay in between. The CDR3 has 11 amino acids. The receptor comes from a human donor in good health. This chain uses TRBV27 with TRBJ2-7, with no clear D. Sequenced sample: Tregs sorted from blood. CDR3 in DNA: TGTGCCAGCGGCTGGACCTACGAGCAGTACTTC. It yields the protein CASGWTYEQYF.